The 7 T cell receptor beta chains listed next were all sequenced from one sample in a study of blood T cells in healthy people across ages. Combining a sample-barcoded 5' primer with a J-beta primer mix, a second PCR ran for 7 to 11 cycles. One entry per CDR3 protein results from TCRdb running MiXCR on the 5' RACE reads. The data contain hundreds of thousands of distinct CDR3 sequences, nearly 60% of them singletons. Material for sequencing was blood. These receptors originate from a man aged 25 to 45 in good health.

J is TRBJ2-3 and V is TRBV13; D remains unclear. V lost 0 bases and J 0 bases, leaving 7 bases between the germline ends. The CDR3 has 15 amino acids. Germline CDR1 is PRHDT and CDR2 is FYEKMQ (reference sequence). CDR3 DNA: TGTGCCAGCAGCTTAGGGCTTACTAGCACAGATACGCAGTATTTT. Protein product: CASSLGLTSTDTQYF. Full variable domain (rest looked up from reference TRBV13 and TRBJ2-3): AAGVIQSPRHLIKEKRETATLKCYPIPRHDTVYWYQQGPGQDPQFLISFYEKMQSDKGSIPDRFSAQQFSDYHSELNMSSLELGDSALYFCASSLGLTSTDTQYFGPGTRLTVL.

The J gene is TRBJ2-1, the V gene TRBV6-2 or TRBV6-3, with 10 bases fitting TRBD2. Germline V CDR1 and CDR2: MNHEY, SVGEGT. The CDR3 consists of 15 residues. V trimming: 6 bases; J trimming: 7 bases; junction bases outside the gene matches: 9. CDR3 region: CASSPWAAGGNEQFF. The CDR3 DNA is TGTGCCAGCAGCCCCTGGGCAGCGGGAGGGAATGAGCAGTTCTTC.

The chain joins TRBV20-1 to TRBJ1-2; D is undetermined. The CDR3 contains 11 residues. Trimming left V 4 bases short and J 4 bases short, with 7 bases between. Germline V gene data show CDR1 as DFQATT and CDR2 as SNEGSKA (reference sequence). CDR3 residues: CSANQAYGYTF. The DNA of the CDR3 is TGCAGTGCTAACCAGGCCTATGGCTACACCTTC.

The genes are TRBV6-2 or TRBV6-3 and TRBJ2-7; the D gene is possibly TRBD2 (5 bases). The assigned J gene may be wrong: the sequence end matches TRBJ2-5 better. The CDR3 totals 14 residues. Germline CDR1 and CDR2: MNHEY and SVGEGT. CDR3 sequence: CASSLNPGVETQYF. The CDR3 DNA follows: TGTGCCAGCAGCCTAAACCCCGGGGTGGAGACCCAGTACTTC.

CDR3 nucleotide sequence: TGTGCCAGCAGCCCGGGATCCAGCAATGAGCAGTTCTTC. This codes for CASSPGSSNEQFF. This chain connects TRBV7-2 to TRBJ2-1; the D gene is possibly TRBD2 (5 bases). The CDR3 loop spans 13 amino acids. The V end was cut by 5 bases, the J end by 6 bases, with 11 bases between. CDR1 is SGHTA, CDR2 FQGNSA, per germline.

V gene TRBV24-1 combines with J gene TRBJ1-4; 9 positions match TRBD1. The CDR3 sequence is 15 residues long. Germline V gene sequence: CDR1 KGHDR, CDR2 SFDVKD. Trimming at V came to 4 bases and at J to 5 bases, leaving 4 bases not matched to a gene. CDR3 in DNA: TGTGCCACCAGTGACCACGGGACAGGGAATGAAAAACTGTTTTTT. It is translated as CATSDHGTGNEKLFF.

CDR3 in amino acids: CSVSGLAGSETQYF. The CDR3, as DNA: TGCAGCGTTTCGGGACTAGCGGGATCAGAGACCCAGTACTTC. V and J are TRBV29-1 and TRBJ2-5, with 13 bases aligning to TRBD2. There are 14 residues in the CDR3. Losses at the gene ends were 5 bases for V and 4 bases for J; bases not matched to a gene: 4. The germline V gene encodes CDR1 SQVTM and CDR2 ANQGSEA.